This T cell receptor (beta chain) was profiled in a study of T cell repertoires in cytomegalovirus infection. TCRdb re-called the reads with MiXCR, one entry per CDR3 protein. Here the sample spans some 680,000 distinct CDR3 sequences, about a third being singletons. The CDR3 contains 14 residues. Trimming cost V 3 bases and J 4 bases, with 12 bases left between them. CDR1 and CDR2 from the germline V gene are KGHSH and LQKENI. This chain links TRBV18 with TRBJ1-1; D might be TRBD1 (5 bases). The sequenced sample consisted of PBMCs. The clonotype comes from a human donor in good health (CMV status not recorded). Some clones in this sample may be carry-over from other donors' samples. The CDR3 reads CASSPRVGVTEAFF. The CDR3 bases are TGTGCCAGCTCACCCAGGGTTGGGGTCACTGAAGCTTTCTTT.